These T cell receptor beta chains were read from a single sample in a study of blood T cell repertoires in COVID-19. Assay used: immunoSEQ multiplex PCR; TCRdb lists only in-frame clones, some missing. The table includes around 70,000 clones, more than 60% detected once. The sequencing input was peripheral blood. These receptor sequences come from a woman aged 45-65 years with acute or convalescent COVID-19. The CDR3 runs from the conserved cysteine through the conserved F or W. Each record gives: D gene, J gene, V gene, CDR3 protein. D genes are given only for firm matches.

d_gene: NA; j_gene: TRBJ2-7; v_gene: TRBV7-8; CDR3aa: CASSLMGGQEQYF
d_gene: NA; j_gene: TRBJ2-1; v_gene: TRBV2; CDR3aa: CASTEVRSANNEQFF
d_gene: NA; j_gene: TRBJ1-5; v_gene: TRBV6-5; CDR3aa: CASSTRARNQPQHF
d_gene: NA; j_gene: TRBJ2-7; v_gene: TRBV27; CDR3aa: CASSFETGRSGYEQYF
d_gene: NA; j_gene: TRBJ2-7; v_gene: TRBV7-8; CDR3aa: CASSLNRQISYEQYF
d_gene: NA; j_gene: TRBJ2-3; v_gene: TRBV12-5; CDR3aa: CASGYRLGLTDTQYF
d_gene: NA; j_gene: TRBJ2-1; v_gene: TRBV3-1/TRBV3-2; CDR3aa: CASSPSLASYNEQFF
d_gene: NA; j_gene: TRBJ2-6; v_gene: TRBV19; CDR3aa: CASTGPGKAGANVLTF
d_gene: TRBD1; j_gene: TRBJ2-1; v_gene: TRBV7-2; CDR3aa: CASSYNRGNEQFF
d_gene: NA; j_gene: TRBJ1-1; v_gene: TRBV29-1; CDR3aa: CSGLQDLNTEAFF
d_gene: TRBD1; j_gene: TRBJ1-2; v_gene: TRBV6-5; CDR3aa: CASTAGGGYGYTF
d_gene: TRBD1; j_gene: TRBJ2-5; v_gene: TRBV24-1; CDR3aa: CATGALTGLRETQYF
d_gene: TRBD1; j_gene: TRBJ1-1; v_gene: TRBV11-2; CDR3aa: CASTKQGGTEAFF
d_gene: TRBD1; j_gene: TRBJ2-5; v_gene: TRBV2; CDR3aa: CASSGQGTETQYF
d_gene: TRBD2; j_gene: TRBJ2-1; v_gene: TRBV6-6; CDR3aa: CASSSSGGAAEQFF
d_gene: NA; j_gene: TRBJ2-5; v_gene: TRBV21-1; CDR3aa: CASSKPTGLSVSGETQYF
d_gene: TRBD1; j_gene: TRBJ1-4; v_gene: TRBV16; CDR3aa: CASSPRGDSNEKLFF
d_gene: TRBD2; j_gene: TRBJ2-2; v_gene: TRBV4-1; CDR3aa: CASSQAGGFSGELFF
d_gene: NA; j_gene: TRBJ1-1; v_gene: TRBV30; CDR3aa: CAWSGRGGAMNTEAFF
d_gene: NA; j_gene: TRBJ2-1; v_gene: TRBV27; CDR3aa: CASRTLGVADGGEQFF
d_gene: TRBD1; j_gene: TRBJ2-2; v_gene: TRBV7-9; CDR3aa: CASSLGGGDTGELFF
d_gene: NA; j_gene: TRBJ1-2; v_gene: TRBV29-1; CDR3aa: CSVGSGGHGGYGYTF
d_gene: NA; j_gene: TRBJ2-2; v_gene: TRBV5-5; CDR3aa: CASSYSWSGTGELFF
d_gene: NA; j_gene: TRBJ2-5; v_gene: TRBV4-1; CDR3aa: CASSQEVRGSETQYF
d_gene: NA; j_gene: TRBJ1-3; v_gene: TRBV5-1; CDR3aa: CASSLLGTSGNTIYF
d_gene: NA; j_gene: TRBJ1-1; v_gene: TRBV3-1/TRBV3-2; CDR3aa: CASSPHPRGNTEAFF
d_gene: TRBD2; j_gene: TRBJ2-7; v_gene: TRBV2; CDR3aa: CASSVLPGGDYEQYF
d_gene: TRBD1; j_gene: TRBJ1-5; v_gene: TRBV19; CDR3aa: CASKRSGQGTNQPQHF
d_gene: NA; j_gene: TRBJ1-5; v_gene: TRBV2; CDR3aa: CASRITYSNQPQHF
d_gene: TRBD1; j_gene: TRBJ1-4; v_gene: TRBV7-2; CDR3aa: CASSPWTGANEKLFF
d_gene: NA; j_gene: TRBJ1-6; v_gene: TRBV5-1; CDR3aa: CASSLGRTNNSPLHF
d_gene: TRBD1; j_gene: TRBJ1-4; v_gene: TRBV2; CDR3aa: CASGGQGTTNEKLFF
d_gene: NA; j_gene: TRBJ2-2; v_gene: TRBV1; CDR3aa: CTSSQDLRGAYKTLGELFF
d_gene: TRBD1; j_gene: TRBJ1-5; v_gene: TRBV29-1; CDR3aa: CSVRGQGNQPQHF
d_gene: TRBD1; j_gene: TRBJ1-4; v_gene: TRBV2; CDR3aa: CASRAQTGVNEKLFF
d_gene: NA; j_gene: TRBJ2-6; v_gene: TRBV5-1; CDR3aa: CASSLGLAGANVLTF
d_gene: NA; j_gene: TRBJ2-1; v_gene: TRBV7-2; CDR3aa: CASSLAFAASSYNEQFF
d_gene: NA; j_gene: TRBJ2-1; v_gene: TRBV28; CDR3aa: CASSPLTGSSSYNEQFF
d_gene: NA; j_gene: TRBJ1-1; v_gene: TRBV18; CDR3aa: CASSPASGNTEAFF
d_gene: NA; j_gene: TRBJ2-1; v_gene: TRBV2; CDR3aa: CASSDEVLLEQFF
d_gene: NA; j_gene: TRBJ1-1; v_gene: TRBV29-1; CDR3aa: CSAWAPNTEAFF
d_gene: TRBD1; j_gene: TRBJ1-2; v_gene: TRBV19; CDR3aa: CASIPGTGRANYGYTF
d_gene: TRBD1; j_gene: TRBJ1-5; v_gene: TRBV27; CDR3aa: CASSQLGTAGQPQHF
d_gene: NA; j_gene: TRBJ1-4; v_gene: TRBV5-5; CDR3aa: CASSLEWQRNEKLFF
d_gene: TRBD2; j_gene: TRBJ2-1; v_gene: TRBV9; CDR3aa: CASSVEPRLAAGRRDNEQFF
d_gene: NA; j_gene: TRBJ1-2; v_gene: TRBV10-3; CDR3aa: CAITAAREDGYTF
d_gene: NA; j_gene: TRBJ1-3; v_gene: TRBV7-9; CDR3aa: CASSLALGERNTIYF
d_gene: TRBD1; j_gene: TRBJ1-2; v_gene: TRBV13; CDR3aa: CASSQRGGGYGYTF
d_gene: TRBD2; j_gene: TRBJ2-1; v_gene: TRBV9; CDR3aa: CASSSISGGGPLNEQFF
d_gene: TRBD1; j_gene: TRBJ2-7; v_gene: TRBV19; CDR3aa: CASSIDPGQGTGYEQYF
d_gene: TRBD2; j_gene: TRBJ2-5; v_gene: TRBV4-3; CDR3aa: CASSQDWLAGGWETQYF
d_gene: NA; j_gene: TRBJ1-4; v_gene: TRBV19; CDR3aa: CASSPPPDRPDNEKLFF
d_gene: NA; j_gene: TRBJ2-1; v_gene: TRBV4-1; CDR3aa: CASSQMGLVRDEQFF
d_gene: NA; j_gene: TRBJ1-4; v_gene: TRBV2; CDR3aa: CASSRTGLWDEKLFF
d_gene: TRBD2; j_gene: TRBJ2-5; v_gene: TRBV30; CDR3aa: CAWRTSGGAGETQYF
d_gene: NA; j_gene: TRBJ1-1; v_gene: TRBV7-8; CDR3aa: CASSVQGSLNTEAFF
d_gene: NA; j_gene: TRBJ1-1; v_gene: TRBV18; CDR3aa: CASSPLPDSLNTEAFF
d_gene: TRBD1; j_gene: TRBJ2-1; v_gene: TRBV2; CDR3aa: CASRATGSYNEQFF